Described below is a single T cell receptor (beta chain) sequence and its context. Its antigen remains unidentified. Cohort: HPV-negative, locally advanced oral cavity squamous cell carcinoma patients. This sample was taken from a study of neoadjuvant anti-PD-1 for oral cavity cancer. Study-wide context: Nivolumab at 3 mg/kg was mostly given biweekly, three to four doses, pre-surgery.

Study-wide results and caveats: Treg/Th17 ratio rose with pretreatment blood and fell with post-treatment tumor TCRbeta clonality. Only three patients per response group were TCR-analyzed; validation needed.

Generated by immunoSEQ multiplex PCR, the TCRdb table keeps only in-frame clones and is missing some. Among 15,000 to 20,000 clones listed, about two thirds were seen once. The source was PBMCs, collected before nivolumab (anti-PD-1) treatment. This sequence originates from a person aged 40 to 85 with oral cavity squamous cell carcinoma.

The CDR3 here is CASSEAPGQGPQGTQYF. For the CDR3, the DNA is TGCGCCAGCAGTGAGGCCCCGGGACAGGGCCCCCAGGGGACCCAGTACTTC. The V gene is TRBV10-1, the J gene TRBJ2-5; 9 bases agree with TRBD1. Germline loops: CDR1 WNHNN, CDR2 SYGVQD (reference sequence). V shed 2 bases, J shed 7 bases, and the junction held 14 bases outside the gene matches. The CDR3 length is 17 residues.